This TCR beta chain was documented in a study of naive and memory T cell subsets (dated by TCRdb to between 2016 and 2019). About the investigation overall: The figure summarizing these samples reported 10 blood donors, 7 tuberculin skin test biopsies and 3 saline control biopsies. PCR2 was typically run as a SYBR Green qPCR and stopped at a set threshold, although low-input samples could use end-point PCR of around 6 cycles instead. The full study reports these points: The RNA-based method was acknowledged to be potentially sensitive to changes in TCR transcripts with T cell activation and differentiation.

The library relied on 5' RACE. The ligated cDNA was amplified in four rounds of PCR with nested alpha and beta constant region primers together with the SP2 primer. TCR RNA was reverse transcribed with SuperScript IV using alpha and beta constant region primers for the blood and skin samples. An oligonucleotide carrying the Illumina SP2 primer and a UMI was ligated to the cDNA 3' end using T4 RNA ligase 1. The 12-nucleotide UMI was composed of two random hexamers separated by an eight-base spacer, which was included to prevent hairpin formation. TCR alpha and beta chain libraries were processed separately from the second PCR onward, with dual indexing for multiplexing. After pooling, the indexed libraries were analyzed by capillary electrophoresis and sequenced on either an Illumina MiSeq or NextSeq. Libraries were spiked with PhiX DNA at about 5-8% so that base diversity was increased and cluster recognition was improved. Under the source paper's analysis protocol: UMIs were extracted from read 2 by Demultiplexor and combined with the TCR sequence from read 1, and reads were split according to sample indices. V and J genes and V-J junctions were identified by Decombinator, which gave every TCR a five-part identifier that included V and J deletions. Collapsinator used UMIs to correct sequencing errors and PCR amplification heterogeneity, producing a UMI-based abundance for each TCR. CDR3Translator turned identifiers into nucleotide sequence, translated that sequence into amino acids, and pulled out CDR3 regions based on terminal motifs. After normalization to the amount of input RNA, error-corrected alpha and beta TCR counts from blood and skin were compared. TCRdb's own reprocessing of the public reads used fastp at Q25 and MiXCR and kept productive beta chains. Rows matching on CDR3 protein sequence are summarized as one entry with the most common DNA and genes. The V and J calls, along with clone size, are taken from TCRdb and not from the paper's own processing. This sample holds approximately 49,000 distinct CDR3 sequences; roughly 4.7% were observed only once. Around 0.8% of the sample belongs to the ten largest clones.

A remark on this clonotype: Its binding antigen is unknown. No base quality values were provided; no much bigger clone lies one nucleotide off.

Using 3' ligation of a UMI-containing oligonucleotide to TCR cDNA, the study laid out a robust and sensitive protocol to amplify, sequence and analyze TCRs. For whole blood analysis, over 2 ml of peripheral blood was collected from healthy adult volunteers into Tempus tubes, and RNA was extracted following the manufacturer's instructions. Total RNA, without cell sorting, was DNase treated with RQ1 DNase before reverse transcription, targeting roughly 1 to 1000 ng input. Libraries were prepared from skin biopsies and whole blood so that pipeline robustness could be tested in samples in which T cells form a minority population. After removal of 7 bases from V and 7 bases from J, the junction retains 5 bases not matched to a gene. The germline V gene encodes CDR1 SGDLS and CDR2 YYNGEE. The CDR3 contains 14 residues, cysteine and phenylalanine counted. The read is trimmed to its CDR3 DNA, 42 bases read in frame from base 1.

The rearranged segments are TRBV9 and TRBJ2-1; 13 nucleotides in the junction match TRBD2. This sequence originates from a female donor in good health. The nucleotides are TGTGCCAGCCGCGGACTAGCGGGAGAAAATGAGCAGTTCTTC. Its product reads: CASRGLAGENEQFF.